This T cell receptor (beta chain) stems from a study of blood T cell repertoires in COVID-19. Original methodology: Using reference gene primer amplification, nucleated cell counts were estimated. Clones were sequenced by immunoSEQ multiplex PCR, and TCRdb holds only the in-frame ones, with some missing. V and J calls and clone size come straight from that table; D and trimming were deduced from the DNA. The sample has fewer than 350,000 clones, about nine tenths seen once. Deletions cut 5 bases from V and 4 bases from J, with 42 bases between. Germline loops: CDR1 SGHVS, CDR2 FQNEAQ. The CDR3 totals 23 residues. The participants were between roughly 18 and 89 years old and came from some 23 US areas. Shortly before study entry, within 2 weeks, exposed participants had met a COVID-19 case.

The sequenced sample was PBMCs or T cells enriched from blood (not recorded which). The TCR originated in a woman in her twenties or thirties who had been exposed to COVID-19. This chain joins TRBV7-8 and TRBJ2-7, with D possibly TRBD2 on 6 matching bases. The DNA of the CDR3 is TGTGCCAGCAGCCGCGCCGGCGGGGATCCGGTCTGGGTGCGCCGGCCGGGAAAATACGAGCAGTACTTC. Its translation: CASSRAGGDPVWVRRPGKYEQYF.